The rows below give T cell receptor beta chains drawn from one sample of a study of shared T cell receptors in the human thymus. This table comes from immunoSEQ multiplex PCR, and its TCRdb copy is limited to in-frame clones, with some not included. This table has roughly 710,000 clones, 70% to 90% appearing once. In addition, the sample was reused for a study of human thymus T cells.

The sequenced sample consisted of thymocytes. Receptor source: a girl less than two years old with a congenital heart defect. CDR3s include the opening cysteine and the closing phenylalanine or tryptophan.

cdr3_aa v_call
CASQENTEAFF TRBV5-1
CASSLLASGGAYNEQFF TRBV5-6
CASSGIETGGNEQFF TRBV6-1
CASRTAGNQPQHF TRBV6-5
CASSIDREKRSAKNIQYF TRBV19
CSVFGTLNPNEQFF TRBV29-1
CASSSASRGDSNQPQHF TRBV5-8
CASSPGSSPLHF TRBV27
CASSSGLAGEETQYF TRBV7-8
CASSLSPRDTESSNYGYTF TRBV11-2
CASSLGTGISNYGYTF TRBV5-1
CASSASGGTAEAFF TRBV10-1
CATSRDQGQGTSNYGYTF TRBV15
CASSQEGGVENTEAFF TRBV4-1
CASLQGTNTGELFF TRBV27
CASSQETLFYNEQYF TRBV14
CASRPVRDSEAFF TRBV9
CASSIRSEGNGHETQYF TRBV19
CASSPPQGGNSPLHF TRBV11-2
CASEGGGAGVTGELFF TRBV6-6